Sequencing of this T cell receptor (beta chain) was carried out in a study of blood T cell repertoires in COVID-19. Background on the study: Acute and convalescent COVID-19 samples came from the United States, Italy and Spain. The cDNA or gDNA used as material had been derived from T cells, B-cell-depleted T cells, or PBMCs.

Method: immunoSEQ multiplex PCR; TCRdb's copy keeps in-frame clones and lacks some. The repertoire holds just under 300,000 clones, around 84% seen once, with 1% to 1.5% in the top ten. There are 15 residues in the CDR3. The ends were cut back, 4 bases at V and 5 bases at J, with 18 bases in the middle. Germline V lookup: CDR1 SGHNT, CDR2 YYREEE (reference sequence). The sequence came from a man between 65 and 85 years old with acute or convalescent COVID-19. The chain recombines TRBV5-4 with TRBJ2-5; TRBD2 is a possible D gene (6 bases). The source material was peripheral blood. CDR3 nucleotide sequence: TGTGCCAGCAGCCCGCCCGGTCCTGGGAGGGAGACCCAGTACTTC. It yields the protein CASSPPGPGRETQYF. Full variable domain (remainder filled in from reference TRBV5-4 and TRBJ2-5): ETGVTQSPTHLIKTRGQQVTLRCSSQSGHNTVSWYQQALGQGPQFIFQYYREEENGRGNFPPRFSGLQFPNYSSELNVNALELDDSALYLCASSPPGPGRETQYFGPGTRLLVL.